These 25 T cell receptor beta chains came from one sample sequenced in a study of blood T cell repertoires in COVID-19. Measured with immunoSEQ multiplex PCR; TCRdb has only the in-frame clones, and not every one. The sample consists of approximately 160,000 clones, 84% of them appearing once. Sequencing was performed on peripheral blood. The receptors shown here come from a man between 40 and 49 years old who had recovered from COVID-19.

The CDR3 nucleotides read TGTGCCAGCCAACCTGGGACTAGCGGTGTAAACGAGCAGTACTTC. This sequence encodes CASQPGTSGVNEQYF. V gene TRBV6-5 combines with J gene TRBJ2-7, with 11 nucleotides matching TRBD2. Per germline, CDR1 MNHEY and CDR2 SVGAGI. The CDR3 contains 15 residues. With V trimmed by 8 bases and J by 5 bases, 11 bases remained unmatched.

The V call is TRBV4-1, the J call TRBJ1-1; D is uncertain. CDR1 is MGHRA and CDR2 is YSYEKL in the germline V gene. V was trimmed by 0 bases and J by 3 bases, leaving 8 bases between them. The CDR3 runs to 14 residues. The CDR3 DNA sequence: TGCGCCAGCAGCCAAGAGGCGACTGACACTGAAGCTTTCTTT. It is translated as CASSQEATDTEAFF.

DNA of the CDR3: TGTGCCAGCAGCTTGACGGCGGGAGGAGCATACGAGCAGTACTTC. Its translation is CASSLTAGGAYEQYF. The chain recombines TRBV7-2 with TRBJ2-7; the match to TRBD2 covers 8 bases. Per the germline V gene, CDR1 is SGHTA and CDR2 is FQGNSA. V lost 3 bases and J lost 4; bases outside the gene matches: 8. This CDR3 is built from 15 residues.

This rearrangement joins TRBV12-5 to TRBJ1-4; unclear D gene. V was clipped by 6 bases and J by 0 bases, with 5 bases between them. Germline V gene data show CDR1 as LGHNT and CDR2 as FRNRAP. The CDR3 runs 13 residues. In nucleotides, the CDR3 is TGTGCTAGTGGCTCGTCAACTAATGAAAAACTGTTTTTT. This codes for CASGSSTNEKLFF. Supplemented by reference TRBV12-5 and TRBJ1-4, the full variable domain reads DARVTQTPRHKVTEMGQEVTMRCQPILGHNTVFWYRQTMMQGLELLAYFRNRAPLDDSGMPKDRFSAEMPDATLATLKIQPSEPRDSAVYFCASGSSTNEKLFFGSGTQLSVL.

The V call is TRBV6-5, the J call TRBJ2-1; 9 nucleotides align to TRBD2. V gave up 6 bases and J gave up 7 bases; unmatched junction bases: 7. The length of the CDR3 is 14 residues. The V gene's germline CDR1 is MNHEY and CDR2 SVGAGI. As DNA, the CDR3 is TGTGCCAGCAGCCATAGCGGGGGCCCGAATGAGCAGTTCTTC. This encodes CASSHSGGPNEQFF.

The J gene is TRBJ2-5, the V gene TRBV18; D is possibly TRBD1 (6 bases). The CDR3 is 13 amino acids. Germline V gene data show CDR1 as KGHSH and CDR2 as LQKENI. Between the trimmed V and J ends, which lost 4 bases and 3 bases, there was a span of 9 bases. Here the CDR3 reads CASSLRQEETQYF. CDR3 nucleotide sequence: TGTGCCAGCTCACTAAGACAGGAAGAGACCCAGTACTTC.

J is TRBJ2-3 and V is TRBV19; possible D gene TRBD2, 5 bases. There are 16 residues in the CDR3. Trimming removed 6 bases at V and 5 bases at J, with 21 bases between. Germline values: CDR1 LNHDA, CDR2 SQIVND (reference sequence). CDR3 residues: CASRLGPGSRGDTQYF. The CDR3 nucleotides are TGTGCCAGTAGACTAGGACCGGGAAGCCGGGGAGATACGCAGTATTTT. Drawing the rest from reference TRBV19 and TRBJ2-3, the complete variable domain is DGGITQSPKYLFRKEGQNVTLSCEQNLNHDAMYWYRQDPGQGLRLIYYSQIVNDFQKGDIAEGYSVSREKKESFPLTVTSAQKNPTAFYLCASRLGPGSRGDTQYFGPGTRLTVL.

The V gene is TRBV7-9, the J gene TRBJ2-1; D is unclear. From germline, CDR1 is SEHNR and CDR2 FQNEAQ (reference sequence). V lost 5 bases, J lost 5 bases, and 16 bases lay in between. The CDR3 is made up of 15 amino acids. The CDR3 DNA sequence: TGTGCCAGCAGCCAAATCGGGTCTAAACACAATGAGCAGTTCTTC. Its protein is CASSQIGSKHNEQFF. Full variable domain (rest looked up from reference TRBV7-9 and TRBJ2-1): DTGVSQNPRHKITKRGQNVTFRCDPISEHNRLYWYRQTLGQGPEFLTYFQNEAQLEKSRLLSDRFSAERPKGSFSTLEIQRTEQGDSAMYLCASSQIGSKHNEQFFGPGTRLTVL.

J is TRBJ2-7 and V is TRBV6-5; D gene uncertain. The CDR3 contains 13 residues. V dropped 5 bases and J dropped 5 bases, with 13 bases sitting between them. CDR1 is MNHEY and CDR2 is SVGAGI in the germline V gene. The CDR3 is CASSPGRSHEQYF. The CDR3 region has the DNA TGTGCCAGCAGTCCCGGCAGGTCCCACGAGCAGTACTTC.

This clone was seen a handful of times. Here the CDR3 DNA reads TGTGCCACCGAGAAACTACTGACAGGAGCTGAGCCGTCCTACGAGCAGTACTTC. Protein: CATEKLLTGAEPSYEQYF. The rearrangement joins TRBV2 to TRBJ2-7; possible D gene TRBD1, 6 bases. V was clipped by 10 bases and J by 1 base, with 29 bases between them. Per germline, CDR1 SNHLY and CDR2 FYNNEI. This CDR3 spans 18 amino acids.

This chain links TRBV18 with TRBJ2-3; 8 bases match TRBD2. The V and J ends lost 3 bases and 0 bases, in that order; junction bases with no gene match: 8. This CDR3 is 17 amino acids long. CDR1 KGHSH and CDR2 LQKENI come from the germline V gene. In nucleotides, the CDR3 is TGTGCCAGCTCACCCCGGGCCGGGAGGGGTAGCACAGATACGCAGTATTTT. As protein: CASSPRAGRGSTDTQYF.

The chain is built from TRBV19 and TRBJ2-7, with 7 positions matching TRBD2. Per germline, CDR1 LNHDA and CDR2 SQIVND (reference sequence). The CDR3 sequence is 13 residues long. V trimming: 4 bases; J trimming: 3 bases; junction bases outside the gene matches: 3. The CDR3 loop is CASSTASGYEQYF. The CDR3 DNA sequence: TGTGCCAGTAGTACGGCTAGCGGCTACGAGCAGTACTTC. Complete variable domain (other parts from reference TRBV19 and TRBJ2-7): DGGITQSPKYLFRKEGQNVTLSCEQNLNHDAMYWYRQDPGQGLRLIYYSQIVNDFQKGDIAEGYSVSREKKESFPLTVTSAQKNPTAFYLCASSTASGYEQYFGPGTRLTVT.

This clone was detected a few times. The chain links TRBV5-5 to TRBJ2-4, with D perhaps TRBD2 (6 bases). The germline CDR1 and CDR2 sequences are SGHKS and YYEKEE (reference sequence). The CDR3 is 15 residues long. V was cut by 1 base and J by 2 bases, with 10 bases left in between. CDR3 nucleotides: TGTGCCAGCAGCTTGTTGGGGGGTTCCAAAAACATTCAGTACTTC. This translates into CASSLLGGSKNIQYF.

The chain's CDR3 is CASSRGDYQETQYF. The CDR3 DNA sequence: TGTGCCAGCTCACGGGGGGACTACCAAGAGACCCAGTACTTC. This chain joins TRBV18 and TRBJ2-5, with TRBD2 as a possible D gene (6 bases). Germline V CDR1 and CDR2: KGHSH, LQKENI. The CDR3 sequence is 14 residues long. V was clipped by 4 bases and J by 0 bases, with 9 bases between them.

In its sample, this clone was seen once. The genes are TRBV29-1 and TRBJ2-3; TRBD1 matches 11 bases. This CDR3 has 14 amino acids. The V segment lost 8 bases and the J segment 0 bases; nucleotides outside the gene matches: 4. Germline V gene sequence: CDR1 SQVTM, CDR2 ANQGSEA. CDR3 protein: CSPRTGGSTDTQYF. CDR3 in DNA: TGCAGCCCCCGGACAGGGGGCAGCACAGATACGCAGTATTTT.

The CDR3 region has the DNA TGTGCCAGCAGCGCGCCGGGACAGCAATTGTGGACAGATACGCAGTATTTT. It specifies CASSAPGQQLWTDTQYF. The chain has TRBV9 and TRBJ2-3; 7 bases are shared with TRBD1. CDR1 is SGDLS, CDR2 YYNGEE, per germline. This CDR3 is built from 17 residues. J gave up 3 bases and V 3 bases, and 13 bases lay outside the gene matches.

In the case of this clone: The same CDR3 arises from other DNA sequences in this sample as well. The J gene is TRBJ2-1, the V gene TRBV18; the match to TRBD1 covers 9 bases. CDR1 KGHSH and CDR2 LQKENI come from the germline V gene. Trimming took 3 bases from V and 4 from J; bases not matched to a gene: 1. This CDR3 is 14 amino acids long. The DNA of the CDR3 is TGTGCCAGCTCACCGGGACAGGGTTACAATGAGCAGTTCTTC. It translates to CASSPGQGYNEQFF.

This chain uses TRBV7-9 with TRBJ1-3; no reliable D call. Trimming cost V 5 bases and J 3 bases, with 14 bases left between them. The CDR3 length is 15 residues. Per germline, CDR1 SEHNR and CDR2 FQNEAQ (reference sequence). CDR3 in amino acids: CASSPSPGHGNTIYF. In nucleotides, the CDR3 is TGTGCCAGCAGCCCCAGCCCTGGGCATGGAAACACCATATATTTT.

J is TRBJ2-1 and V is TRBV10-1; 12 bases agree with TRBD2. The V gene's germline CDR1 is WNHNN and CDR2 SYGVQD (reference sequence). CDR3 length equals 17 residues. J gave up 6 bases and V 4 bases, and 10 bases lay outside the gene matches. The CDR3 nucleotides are TGCGCCAGCAGTGGGGCTAGCGGGAGGGCCAACGGCAATGAGCAGTTCTTC. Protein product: CASSGASGRANGNEQFF.

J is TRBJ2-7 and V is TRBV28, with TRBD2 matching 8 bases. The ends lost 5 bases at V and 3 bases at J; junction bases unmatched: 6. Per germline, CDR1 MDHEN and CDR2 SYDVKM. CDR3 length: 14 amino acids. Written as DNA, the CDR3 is TGTGCCAGCAGTGACCCAACTAGCGGCTACGAGCAGTACTTC. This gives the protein CASSDPTSGYEQYF.

The chain's CDR3 is CASSSGTGNTGELFF. The CDR3 DNA follows: TGTGCCAGCAGCTCCGGGACTGGGAACACCGGGGAGCTGTTTTTT. The rearrangement uses TRBV27 and TRBJ2-2; TRBD2 is a possible D gene (6 bases). The CDR3 is 15 residues long. Per the germline V gene, CDR1 is MNHEY and CDR2 is SMNVEV (reference sequence). Trimming removed 6 bases from V and 1 base from J, with 12 bases in between.

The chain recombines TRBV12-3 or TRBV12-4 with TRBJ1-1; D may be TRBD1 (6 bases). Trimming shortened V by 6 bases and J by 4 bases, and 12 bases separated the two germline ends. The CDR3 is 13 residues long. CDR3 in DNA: TGTGCCAGCAGCCTCGGACAGCCCACTGAAGCTTTCTTT. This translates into CASSLGQPTEAFF.

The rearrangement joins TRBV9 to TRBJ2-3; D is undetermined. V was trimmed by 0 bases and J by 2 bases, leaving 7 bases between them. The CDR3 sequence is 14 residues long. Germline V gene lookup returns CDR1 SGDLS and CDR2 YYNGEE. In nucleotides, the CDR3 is TGTGCCAGCAGCGTAGATTACTTCACAGATACGCAGTATTTT. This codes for CASSVDYFTDTQYF.

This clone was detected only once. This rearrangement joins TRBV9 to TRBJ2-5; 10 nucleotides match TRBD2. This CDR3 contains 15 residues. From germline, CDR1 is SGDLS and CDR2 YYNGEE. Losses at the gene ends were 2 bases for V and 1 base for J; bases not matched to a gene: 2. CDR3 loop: CASSVGLATQETQYF. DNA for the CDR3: TGTGCCAGCAGCGTGGGACTAGCGACCCAAGAGACCCAGTACTTC.

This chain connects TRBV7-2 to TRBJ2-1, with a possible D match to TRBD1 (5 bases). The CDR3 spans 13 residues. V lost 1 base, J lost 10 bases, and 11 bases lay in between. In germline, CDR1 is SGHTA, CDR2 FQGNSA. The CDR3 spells CASSLVPAGEQFF. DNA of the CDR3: TGTGCCAGCAGCTTAGTCCCGGCAGGGGAGCAGTTCTTC.